The rows below give T cell receptor beta chains drawn from one sample of a study of blood T cell repertoires in COVID-19. Generated by immunoSEQ multiplex PCR, the TCRdb table keeps only in-frame clones and is missing some. The profile covers 45,000 to 70,000 clones, with 91% appearing a single time and about 7% taken by the ten largest. Material: peripheral blood. The receptors were sampled from a woman aged 60-70 years with active or convalescent COVID-19. Each CDR3 is given with its conserved first and last residue. A D gene is named only where the DNA matches it firmly. The listing skips clone size in some rows; elsewhere it reads once, few, many or a size class.

v_call: TRBV11-2; clone_size: .; j_call: TRBJ2-1; d_call: TRBD2; cdr3_nt: TGTGCCAGCAGCTTAGTCGGCGGGAGGGCTGAGCAGTTCTTC; cdr3_aa: CASSLVGGRAEQFF
v_call: TRBV5-1; clone_size: .; j_call: TRBJ1-3; d_call: .; cdr3_nt: TGCGCCAGCAGCTTGAGTAGTTCAGGGTCTGGAAACACCATATATTTT; cdr3_aa: CASSLSSSGSGNTIYF
v_call: TRBV7-9; clone_size: .; j_call: TRBJ2-1; d_call: TRBD2; cdr3_nt: TGTGCCAGCAGCGGTAGCGGGAGTTTGGATGAGCAGTTCTTC; cdr3_aa: CASSGSGSLDEQFF
v_call: TRBV27; clone_size: .; j_call: TRBJ2-5; d_call: .; cdr3_nt: TGTGCCAGCAGTTTATCAGGGGGTTATTGGGAGACCCAGTACTTC; cdr3_aa: CASSLSGGYWETQYF
v_call: TRBV5-8; clone_size: .; j_call: TRBJ2-5; d_call: TRBD2; cdr3_nt: TGTGCCAGCAGCTTAGGACTAGCTAAAGAGACCCAGTACTTC; cdr3_aa: CASSLGLAKETQYF
v_call: TRBV6-5; clone_size: .; j_call: TRBJ1-5; d_call: TRBD1; cdr3_nt: TGTGCCAGCGGGAGGACAGGGGGTAGCAATCAGCCCCAGCATTTT; cdr3_aa: CASGRTGGSNQPQHF
v_call: TRBV7-8; clone_size: .; j_call: TRBJ2-5; d_call: .; cdr3_nt: TGTGCCAGCAGCTTAGCGCGTGTAGAAGAGACCCAGTACTTC; cdr3_aa: CASSLARVEETQYF
v_call: TRBV24-1; clone_size: once; j_call: TRBJ1-5; d_call: .; cdr3_nt: TGTGCCACCAGTGATGGAGGGCAGTCCCCCGTAGCGCCCCAGCATTTT; cdr3_aa: CATSDGGQSPVAPQHF
v_call: TRBV28; clone_size: .; j_call: TRBJ2-7; d_call: TRBD2; cdr3_nt: TGTGCCAGCAGTCGCGGGGGGGTGTCCTACGAGCAGTACTTC; cdr3_aa: CASSRGGVSYEQYF
v_call: TRBV21-1; clone_size: once; j_call: TRBJ2-7; d_call: .; cdr3_nt: TGTGCCAGCATCAACGGGTACGAGCAGTACTTC; cdr3_aa: CASINGYEQYF
v_call: TRBV4-1; clone_size: .; j_call: TRBJ2-1; d_call: .; cdr3_nt: TGCGCCAGCAGCCGGAGGGCGACAGGGCTCGATGAGCAGTTCTTC; cdr3_aa: CASSRRATGLDEQFF
v_call: TRBV3-1/TRBV3-2; clone_size: .; j_call: TRBJ2-7; d_call: .; cdr3_nt: TGTGCCAGCAGCCACAACGGACAGGAGCAGTACTTC; cdr3_aa: CASSHNGQEQYF
v_call: TRBV6-2/TRBV6-3; clone_size: .; j_call: TRBJ1-3; d_call: .; cdr3_nt: TGTGCCAGCAGTTATTTCGCCGCCGGGGCTGGAAACACCATATATTTT; cdr3_aa: CASSYFAAGAGNTIYF
v_call: TRBV9; clone_size: .; j_call: TRBJ2-1; d_call: .; cdr3_nt: TGTGCCAGCAGTCAGGGGGGTTTTGAGCAGTTCTTC; cdr3_aa: CASSQGGFEQFF
v_call: TRBV9; clone_size: .; j_call: TRBJ2-1; d_call: TRBD2; cdr3_nt: TGTGCCAGCAGCGTAGGACTAGCGGGAGGCAATGAGCAGTTCTTC; cdr3_aa: CASSVGLAGGNEQFF